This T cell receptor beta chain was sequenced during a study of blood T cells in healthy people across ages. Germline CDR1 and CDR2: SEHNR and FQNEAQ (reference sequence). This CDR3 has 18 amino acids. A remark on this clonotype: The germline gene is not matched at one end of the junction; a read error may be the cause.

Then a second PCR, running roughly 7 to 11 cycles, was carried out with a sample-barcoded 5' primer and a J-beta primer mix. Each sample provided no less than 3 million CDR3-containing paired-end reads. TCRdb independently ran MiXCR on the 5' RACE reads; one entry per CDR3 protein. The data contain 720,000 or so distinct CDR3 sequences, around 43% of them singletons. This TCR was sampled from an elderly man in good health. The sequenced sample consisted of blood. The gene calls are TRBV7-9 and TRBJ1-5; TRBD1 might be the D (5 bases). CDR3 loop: CANSLVKGRVDSNQPQHF. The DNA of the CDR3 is TGTGCCAACAGCTTAGTAAAGGGCAGGGTCGACAGCAATCAGCCCCAGCATTTT.